This T cell receptor beta chain was sequenced for a study of T-cell reconstitution after alpha-beta-depleted transplantation in children. A few counts support this clonotype. During its preparation, the TCRbeta library received unique molecular identifiers. TCRdb analysed the PCR reads with MiXCR anew, one entry per CDR3 protein. The sample carries 95,000 to 150,000 distinct CDR3 sequences, roughly 24% recorded once. With 3 bases clipped from V and 0 bases from J, the junction kept 6 bases outside the gene matches. Germline lookup yields CDR1 SGHTA and CDR2 FQGNSA. The CDR3 consists of 16 residues. The gene calls are TRBV7-2 and TRBJ2-7, with TRBD2 identical over 9 bases. The source material was PBMCs, mostly from graft donor cells, sampled 180 days after TCRalphabeta/CD19-depleted stem cell transplant. The sequence derives from a male patient between 2 and 10 years old who had a stem cell transplant for chronic granulomatous disease, so the T cells may come from the graft donor. The CDR3 sequence is CASSFVGLAPSYEQYF. The CDR3 DNA reads TGTGCCAGCAGCTTTGTCGGACTAGCGCCCTCCTACGAGCAGTACTTC.